Shown below are 27 T cell receptor beta chains from a single sample sequenced in a study of post-analysis software for immune sequencing data. Study-level findings and limits: Five or six TRBV segments appeared more often in patients than in controls, and TRBV5-6, TRBV5-1 and TRBV20-1 were among these.

Which antigens these TCRs recognize remains unknown. TCR beta cDNA libraries had unique molecular identifiers. TCRdb re-derived calls from the PCR reads in MiXCR, one entry per CDR3 protein. This table holds about 810,000 distinct CDR3 sequences, around 50% found once. The specimen sequenced was blood. The receptors derive from a girl aged 5-17 years with multiple sclerosis.

V usage is TRBV25-1 and J usage is TRBJ1-1, with 9 bases that match TRBD1. J gave up 4 bases and V 7 bases, and 4 bases lay outside the gene matches. The CDR3 length is 13 residues. In germline, CDR1 is MGHDK, CDR2 SYGVNS. The CDR3 DNA follows: TGTGCCAGCACGGGACAGGGAGGCACTGAAGCTTTCTTT. It specifies CASTGQGGTEAFF.

This clonotype was seen only a few times. The CDR3 DNA reads as TGTGCCACCAGCAGGGACAGGGGCGAGGATGGCTACACCTTC. It specifies CATSRDRGEDGYTF. The V gene is TRBV15, the J gene TRBJ1-2; TRBD1 aligns across 9 bases. There are 14 residues in the CDR3. V shed 3 bases, J shed 6 bases, and the junction held 5 bases outside the gene matches. Germline V gene data show CDR1 as LNHNV and CDR2 as YYDKDF (reference sequence).

The J gene is TRBJ2-7, the V gene TRBV27; 8 nucleotides agree with TRBD2. With 6 bases clipped from V and 3 bases from J, the junction kept 10 bases outside the gene matches. This CDR3 spans 15 amino acids. The germline CDR1 and CDR2 sequences are MNHEY and SMNVEV (reference sequence). CDR3 DNA sequence: TGTGCCAGCAGGGCGGGAGGACAGCGAAACTACGAGCAGTACTTC. This translates into CASRAGGQRNYEQYF.

The chain joins TRBV10-3 to TRBJ2-7, with TRBD1 matching 8 bases. There are 13 residues in the CDR3. Trimming removed 5 bases from V and 2 bases from J; junction bases left unmatched: 2. Germline-derived CDR1 and CDR2 are ENHRY and SYGVKD. The CDR3: CAISKQGAYEQYF. The DNA for the CDR3 is TGTGCCATCAGTAAACAGGGGGCCTACGAGCAGTACTTC.

This sequence joins TRBV29-1 and TRBJ1-4, with no clear D. V lost 0 bases, J lost 5 bases, and 7 bases lay in between. Germline V gene data show CDR1 as SQVTM and CDR2 as ANQGSEA. CDR3 length: 13 amino acids. In DNA, the CDR3 is TGCAGCGTTGAAGAGGGTAGCAATGAAAAACTGTTTTTT. Its protein is CSVEEGSNEKLFF.

The V and J genes are TRBV19 and TRBJ2-7; 11 bases agree with TRBD2. The CDR3 consists of 16 residues. J lost 1 base, V lost 4 bases, and 6 bases had no gene match. CDR1 LNHDA and CDR2 SQIVND come from the germline V gene (reference sequence). The CDR3 nucleotides read TGTGCCAGTAGTACTTGGACTAGCGGGCGATCCTACGAGCAGTACTTC. It yields the protein CASSTWTSGRSYEQYF.

The rearrangement uses TRBV5-1 and TRBJ2-7, with 7 bases fitting TRBD1. The CDR3 loop spans 14 amino acids. V lost 0 bases to trimming and J lost 2 bases; unmatched junction nucleotides: 2. Germline CDR1 reads SGHRS; CDR2 reads YFSETQ. CDR3 amino acids: CASSLVRGTYEQYF. The CDR3 coding sequence is TGCGCCAGCAGCTTGGTCAGGGGGACCTACGAGCAGTACTTC.

The chain carries TRBV27 and TRBJ2-5, with D uncertain. Trimming shortened V by 6 bases and J by 5 bases, and 13 bases separated the two germline ends. From germline, CDR1 is MNHEY and CDR2 SMNVEV (reference sequence). The CDR3 totals 13 residues. The CDR3 DNA reads as TGTGCCAGCAGCAGGCAGAGTGAGGAGACCCAGTACTTC. Its translation is CASSRQSEETQYF.

There are a few counts of this clonotype. CDR3 nucleotide sequence: TGTGCCAGCAGTCCTAGGACACGCGAAGATCAAGAGACCCAGTACTTC. It encodes CASSPRTREDQETQYF. This chain uses TRBV25-1 with TRBJ2-5; possibly TRBD1 for D (5 bases). This CDR3 contains 16 residues. The germline gives CDR1 MGHDK, CDR2 SYGVNS. Between the trimmed V and J ends, which lost 5 bases and 2 bases, there was a span of 18 bases.

The chain recombines TRBV5-1 with TRBJ2-7; a possible D gene is TRBD1 (5 bases). Germline assignment: CDR1 SGHRS and CDR2 YFSETQ. The CDR3 consists of 14 residues. Trimming cost V 3 bases and J 2 bases, with 12 bases left between them. CDR3 sequence: CASSSRQTPYEQYF. The CDR3 nucleotides read TGCGCCAGCAGCTCAAGACAGACCCCCTACGAGCAGTACTTC.

The chain combines TRBV2 with TRBJ2-6; D is undetermined. Trimming pared 8 bases from V and 0 bases from J, leaving 11 bases between. There are 15 residues in the CDR3. Germline-derived CDR1 and CDR2 are SNHLY and FYNNEI. CDR3 protein: CASGLASSGANVLTF. As DNA, the CDR3 is TGTGCCAGCGGCTTGGCAAGCTCTGGGGCCAACGTCCTGACTTTC.

The chain couples TRBV27 to TRBJ2-7; D remains unclear. The J call may be faulty, since TRBJ2-5 better matches the DNA end. Germline V CDR1 and CDR2: MNHEY, SMNVEV (reference sequence). The CDR3 sequence is 14 residues long. The CDR3 sequence is CASSLWASPETQYF. For the CDR3, the DNA is TGTGCCAGCAGTTTATGGGCGAGTCCAGAGACCCAGTACTTC.

This clonotype was counted a few times. This chain uses TRBV14 with TRBJ2-5; D possibly matches TRBD1 or TRBD2 (5 bases each). The J call may not be correct, given that the DNA end is closer to TRBJ2-1. Germline CDR1 reads SGHDN; CDR2 reads FVKESK. The CDR3 consists of 12 residues. CDR3 sequence (DNA): TGTGCCAGCAGCCAGGGACCCTCGAAGCAGTTCTTC. Amino acids: CASSQGPSKQFF.

This clonotype came up a few times. The genes are TRBV6-2 or TRBV6-3 and TRBJ2-5; 7 nucleotides agree with TRBD1. With 6 bases clipped from V and 2 bases from J, the junction kept 15 bases outside the gene matches. Looked up from germline, CDR1 is MNHEY and CDR2 is SVGEGT. The CDR3 spans 17 residues. The CDR3 here is CASSPSRQGLRQETQYF. The CDR3 DNA follows: TGTGCCAGCAGCCCCTCCCGACAGGGCTTAAGGCAAGAGACCCAGTACTTC.

This chain links TRBV7-9 with TRBJ2-1, with 7 bases matching TRBD2. Looked up from germline, CDR1 is SEHNR and CDR2 is FQNEAQ (reference sequence). The CDR3 loop spans 17 amino acids. Trimming cost V 1 base and J 3 bases; bases outside gene matches: 9. CDR3: CASSLVVGLADYNEQFF. CDR3 in DNA: TGTGCCAGCAGCTTAGTGGTAGGCCTAGCGGACTACAATGAGCAGTTCTTC.

The chain uses TRBV5-5 and TRBJ2-5; 7 bases are a match to TRBD2. Germline assignment: CDR1 SGHKS and CDR2 YYEKEE (reference sequence). This CDR3 is 14 amino acids long. Unmatched junction bases numbered 9, after V lost 3 bases and J lost 7 bases. CDR3 coding DNA: TGTGCCAGCAGCTCTGCCGGGACTATCGGGACCCAGTACTTC. Its translation is CASSSAGTIGTQYF.

This chain joins TRBV10-2 and TRBJ1-1, with 8 positions matching TRBD1. The germline V gene has CDR1 WSHSY and CDR2 SAAADI. Trimming removed 10 bases from V and 3 bases from J; junction bases left unmatched: 7. CDR3 length equals 13 residues. CDR3 residues: CATRGLDHTEAFF. The CDR3 region has the DNA TGCGCCACCAGGGGGCTAGATCACACTGAAGCTTTCTTT.

The CDR3 spells CASSKGRAGKETQYF. The CDR3 DNA follows: TGTGCCAGCAGCAAGGGGAGGGCAGGGAAGGAGACCCAGTACTTC. The genes are TRBV7-2 and TRBJ2-5, with 7 positions matching TRBD2. The V segment lost 5 bases and the J segment 5 bases; nucleotides outside the gene matches: 11. Germline CDR1 and CDR2: SGHTA and FQGNSA. The CDR3 is made up of 15 amino acids.

The CDR3 loop is CSARGPSTNEKLFF. The CDR3 bases are TGCAGTGCTAGAGGACCCAGTACTAATGAAAAACTGTTTTTT. The V call is TRBV20-1, the J call TRBJ1-4; D not certain. CDR1 is DFQATT, CDR2 SNEGSKA, per germline (reference sequence). This CDR3 comprises 14 residues. With 1 base removed from V and 2 bases from J, the gap between germline ends came to 8 bases.

The chain recombines TRBV10-3 with TRBJ2-5, with D maybe TRBD1 (5 bases). This CDR3 comprises 14 residues. CDR1 and CDR2 from the germline V gene are ENHRY and SYGVKD. Trimming shortened V by 8 bases and J by 2 bases, and 15 bases separated the two germline ends. The CDR3 is CAIGETAQQETQYF. In nucleotides, the CDR3 is TGTGCCATCGGAGAGACAGCTCAGCAAGAGACCCAGTACTTC.

V usage is TRBV20-1 and J usage is TRBJ2-5; possibly TRBD2 for D (5 bases). This CDR3 region has 14 residues. V was clipped by 6 bases and J by 1 base, with 15 bases between them. CDR1 and CDR2 (germline): DFQATT, SNEGSKA (reference sequence). The CDR3 sequence is CSARRPGSQETQYF. The CDR3 DNA reads TGCAGTGCCCGACGCCCGGGGAGCCAAGAGACCCAGTACTTC.

The rearrangement links TRBV14 to TRBJ1-1; D is unresolved. Germline V gene data show CDR1 as SGHDN and CDR2 as FVKESK. The germline V and J ends were trimmed by 0 bases and 7 bases, with 21 bases remaining between them. The CDR3 runs 17 residues. The CDR3 sequence: CASSQDFAFEPGVEAFF. The CDR3 DNA follows: TGTGCCAGCAGCCAAGATTTCGCGTTTGAGCCGGGAGTTGAAGCTTTCTTT.

This chain links TRBV29-1 with TRBJ2-1, with 11 bases fitting TRBD2. Germline assignment: CDR1 SQVTM and CDR2 ANQGSEA. V shed 5 bases, J shed 4 bases, and the junction held 10 bases outside the gene matches. The CDR3 is 16 residues long. CDR3 nucleotides: TGCAGCGTTACTTCCATAGCGGGAGGGCCGTACAATGAGCAGTTCTTC. It encodes CSVTSIAGGPYNEQFF.

J is TRBJ2-7 and V is TRBV7-8, with D possibly being TRBD2 (6 bases). Per the germline V gene, CDR1 is SGHVS and CDR2 is FQNEAQ. V lost 1 base to trimming and J lost 2 bases, with 15 bases between them. This CDR3 comprises 16 residues. In nucleotides, the CDR3 is TGTGCCAGCAGCTTAGAACCGGCGGGAAGGCCCTACGAGCAGTACTTC. Protein: CASSLEPAGRPYEQYF.

The V and J genes are TRBV20-1 and TRBJ2-2; D perhaps matches TRBD2 (5 bases). Trimming left V 1 base short and J 7 bases short, with 10 bases between. Germline V lookup: CDR1 DFQATT, CDR2 SNEGSKA (reference sequence). The CDR3 consists of 13 residues. This CDR3 is CSARGNGVGELFF. The CDR3 DNA follows: TGCAGTGCTAGAGGGAACGGGGTCGGGGAGCTGTTTTTT.

This chain connects TRBV29-1 to TRBJ2-7; TRBD2 matches at 8 bases. This CDR3 has 12 residues. V lost 5 bases to trimming and J lost 9 bases; unmatched junction nucleotides: 9. Per the germline V gene, CDR1 is SQVTM and CDR2 is ANQGSEA. CDR3 region: CSVKVREGGQYF. The DNA of the CDR3 is TGCAGCGTTAAGGTTCGGGAGGGAGGGCAGTACTTC.

The chain employs TRBV6-5 and TRBJ2-7; D remains unclear. This CDR3 contains 14 residues. From germline, CDR1 is MNHEY and CDR2 SVGAGI. Deletions cut 5 bases from V and 4 bases from J, with 15 bases between. CDR3 bases: TGTGCCAGCAGTCGGACCGAGTGGGTATACGAGCAGTACTTC. As protein: CASSRTEWVYEQYF.